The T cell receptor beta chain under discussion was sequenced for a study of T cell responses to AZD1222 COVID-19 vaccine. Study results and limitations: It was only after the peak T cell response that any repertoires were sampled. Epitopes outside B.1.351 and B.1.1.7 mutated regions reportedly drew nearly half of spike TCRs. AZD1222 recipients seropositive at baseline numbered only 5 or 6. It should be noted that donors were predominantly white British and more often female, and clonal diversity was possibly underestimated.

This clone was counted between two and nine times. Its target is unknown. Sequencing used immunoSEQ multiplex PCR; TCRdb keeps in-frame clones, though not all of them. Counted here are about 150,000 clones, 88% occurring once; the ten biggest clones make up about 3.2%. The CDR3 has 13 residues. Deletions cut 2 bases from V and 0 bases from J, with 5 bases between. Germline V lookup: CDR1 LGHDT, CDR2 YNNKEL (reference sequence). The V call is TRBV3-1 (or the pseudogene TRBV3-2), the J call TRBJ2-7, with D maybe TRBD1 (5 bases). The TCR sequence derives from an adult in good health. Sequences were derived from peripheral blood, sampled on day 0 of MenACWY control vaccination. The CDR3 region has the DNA TGTGCCAGCAGCCAAAGGGGCTCCTACGAGCAGTACTTC. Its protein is CASSQRGSYEQYF.